This T cell receptor beta chain was sequenced in a study of vaccination and CD4 T cells after COVID-19. Only a few counts were recorded for this clonotype. No antigen is known for it. Noted treatment: roughly 10-day PBMC culture with coronavirus spike peptide pools or control peptides (ViraFEST assay). The unexposed donor's CD4+ T cells were collected before the COVID-19 pandemic (2011-2018). The study sequenced cultured CD4+ T cell DNA using the Oncomine TCR Beta short-read assay. Someone extracted genomic DNA from cultured CD4+ T cells. Via MiXCR, TCRdb re-called the PCR reads, giving one row per CDR3 protein. The sample yields 9,500 to 14,000 distinct CDR3 sequences, around 37% seen once. The CDR3 is 17 residues long. CDR1 and CDR2 from the germline V gene are KGHDR and SFDVKD. V lost 7 bases to trimming and J lost 5 bases; unmatched junction nucleotides: 15.

The source material was CD4+ T cells from blood, cultured in vitro. V is TRBV24-1 and J is TRBJ2-5; 10 bases agree with TRBD2. The TCR originated in a human donor in good health. DNA for the CDR3: TGTGCCACCAGCGAGAAAAGCGGGAGGGCCAGTTGGGAGACCCAGTACTTC. Translated, it gives CATSEKSGRASWETQYF.